One sample yielded the 29 T cell receptor beta chains listed below, sequenced in a study of CD8+ T cells in alopecia areata. Reverse transcription of extracted RNA yielded cDNA, which provided the sequencing template. Sequencing used immunoSEQ multiplex PCR; TCRdb keeps in-frame clones, though not all of them. Counted here are some 100,000 clones, almost 60% occurring once; the ten biggest clones make up about a sixth. Treatment indicated: oral pan-JAK inhibitor, 5-10 mg twice daily. Sequencing used CD8+ T cells sorted from blood, obtained at approximately week 56, from a patient treated with tofacitinib. These receptor sequences come from a human donor with alopecia areata.

V is TRBV6-1 and J is TRBJ1-2; D gene uncertain. The V gene's germline CDR1 is MNHNS and CDR2 SASEGT. The CDR3 consists of 10 residues. Trimming removed 2 bases at V and 8 bases at J, with 3 bases between. The CDR3 coding sequence is TGTGCCAGCAGTGAATTAGGCTACACCTTC. Translation gives CASSELGYTF.

In the case of this clone: Other DNA sequences in this sample translate to the same CDR3. V usage is TRBV30 and J usage is TRBJ1-2, with D maybe TRBD1 (5 bases). Germline V gene lookup returns CDR1 GTSNPN and CDR2 SVGIG (reference sequence). Trimming removed 2 bases at V and 2 bases at J, with 12 bases between. This CDR3 has 14 residues. The CDR3 DNA reads TGTGCCTGGAGTAGCGGGGGACTGAACTATGGCTACACCTTC. Translation gives CAWSSGGLNYGYTF.

This clone was counted only a few times. The V and J genes are TRBV5-6 and TRBJ2-1; D is perhaps TRBD1 (5 bases). The CDR3 runs to 13 residues. Trimming pared 3 bases from V and 6 bases from J, leaving 10 bases between. CDR1 and CDR2 from the germline V gene are SGHDT and YYEEEE. This CDR3 reads CASSSGWSNEQFF. In DNA form, the CDR3 reads TGTGCCAGCAGCTCAGGGTGGAGCAATGAGCAGTTCTTC.

The DNA of the CDR3 is TGTGCCAGCAGCTTAGGGACGGGGCCCTACGAGCAGTACTTC. Amino acid sequence: CASSLGTGPYEQYF. The chain uses TRBV7-9 and TRBJ2-7, with D perhaps given as TRBD1 or TRBD2 (5 bases each). The V end was cut by 1 base, the J end by 2 bases, with 9 bases between. The CDR3 is 14 amino acids. Germline V lookup: CDR1 SEHNR, CDR2 FQNEAQ (reference sequence).

CDR3 DNA: TGTGCCAGCAGCTTAGGTTGGACAGGGGACGCACTAAACTATGGCTACACCTTC. This encodes CASSLGWTGDALNYGYTF. The V call is TRBV7-2, the J call TRBJ1-2; TRBD1 matches at 9 bases. CDR1 is SGHTA, CDR2 FQGNSA, per germline. This CDR3 has 18 amino acids. The V gene end was trimmed by 1 base and the J gene end by 2 bases; junction bases not matched to a gene: 11.

The chain recombines TRBV6-5 with TRBJ2-5, with 10 positions matching TRBD2. V dropped 6 bases and J dropped 4; count of bases not matched to a gene: 8. The germline gives CDR1 MNHEY, CDR2 SVGAGI. The CDR3 consists of 15 residues. CDR3 in amino acids: CASRASGGEGETQYF. Written as DNA, the CDR3 is TGTGCCAGCAGGGCCAGCGGGGGGGAGGGAGAGACCCAGTACTTC.

The chain recombines TRBV6-5 with TRBJ1-2; 12 bases are shared with TRBD1. The V gene end was trimmed by 2 bases and the J gene end by 6 bases; junction bases not matched to a gene: 7. CDR3 length: 16 amino acids. Germline V CDR1 and CDR2: MNHEY, SVGAGI. The CDR3 region has the DNA TGTGCCAGCAGTTACGACCGGGACAGGGGGCTGGATGGCTACACCTTC. It encodes CASSYDRDRGLDGYTF.

The J gene is TRBJ2-3, the V gene TRBV7-6, with 9 positions matching TRBD2. CDR3 length: 17 residues. Germline trimming cut 5 bases from V and 0 bases from J; bases unmatched to any gene: 9. Germline-derived CDR1 and CDR2 are SGHVS and FNYEAQ. Written as DNA, the CDR3 is TGTGCCAGCAGCCACCCTCCTAGCGGGGATAGCACAGATACGCAGTATTTT. Translated, it gives CASSHPPSGDSTDTQYF.

In its sample, this clone was seen a few times. This chain connects TRBV10-3 to TRBJ2-5, with D perhaps TRBD1 (6 bases). From germline, CDR1 is ENHRY and CDR2 SYGVKD. The V and J ends lost 4 bases and 1 base respectively, with 13 bases between them. CDR3 length equals 15 residues. CDR3 residues: CAISGDGQPQETQYF. Here the CDR3 DNA reads TGTGCCATCAGTGGGGACGGACAGCCCCAAGAGACCCAGTACTTC.

A word on this clone: Other DNA sequences of this sample code for an identical CDR3. The chain employs TRBV7-9 and TRBJ2-7, with D perhaps matching TRBD2 (6 bases). Trimming shortened V by 5 bases and J by 3 bases, and 8 bases separated the two germline ends. Per the germline V gene, CDR1 is SEHNR and CDR2 is FQNEAQ (reference sequence). This CDR3 comprises 12 residues. The CDR3, as DNA: TGTGCCAGCAGCCCCGGGGGCTACGAGCAGTACTTC. Its translation is CASSPGGYEQYF.

The J gene is TRBJ2-7, the V gene TRBV9, with TRBD2 matching 9 bases. The length of the CDR3 is 15 residues. The germline gives CDR1 SGDLS, CDR2 YYNGEE. J was trimmed by 0 bases and V by 0 bases; bases with no gene match: 1. The CDR3 coding sequence is TGTGCCAGCAGCGTAGGTAGCGGGGGCTCCTACGAGCAGTACTTC. Protein sequence: CASSVGSGGSYEQYF.

The J gene is TRBJ2-3, the V gene TRBV11-1; D perhaps matches TRBD2 (5 bases). Deletions cut 2 bases from V and 3 bases from J, with 9 bases between. Germline CDR1 SGHAT, CDR2 FQDESV (reference sequence). CDR3 length: 14 residues. CDR3 residues: CASSLRRQTDTQYF. CDR3 sequence (DNA): TGTGCCAGCAGCTTACGGAGGCAAACAGATACGCAGTATTTT.

The V and J genes are TRBV2 and TRBJ1-4; no reliable D call. V was cut by 6 bases and J by 7 bases, with 21 bases left in between. This CDR3 is built from 16 residues. Germline assignment: CDR1 SNHLY and CDR2 FYNNEI. This chain's CDR3 is CASSHSPEVIGEKLFF. CDR3 in DNA: TGTGCCAGCAGCCACTCCCCAGAGGTGATTGGTGAAAAACTGTTTTTT.

The chain links TRBV27 to TRBJ2-7, with 9 positions matching TRBD1. Germline CDR1 MNHEY, CDR2 SMNVEV (reference sequence). V gave up 5 bases and J gave up 4 bases; unmatched junction bases: 6. There are 14 residues in the CDR3. CDR3 protein: CASSPRQGGYEQYF. The CDR3 region has the DNA TGTGCCAGCAGTCCCAGACAGGGGGGGTACGAGCAGTACTTC.

The J gene is TRBJ2-1, the V gene TRBV7-3; tentative D call: TRBD2 (6 bases). Between the trimmed V and J ends, which lost 3 bases and 0 bases, there was a span of 12 bases. Germline V gives CDR1 SGHTA, CDR2 FQGTGA. This CDR3 has 16 residues. As DNA, the CDR3 is TGTGCCAGCAGCTTCTACGCGGGGACCTCCTACAATGAGCAGTTCTTC. This translates into CASSFYAGTSYNEQFF.

The chain couples TRBV5-8 to TRBJ2-1; TRBD2 aligns across 12 bases. This CDR3 is built from 17 residues. V lost 0 bases to trimming and J lost 5 bases; unmatched junction nucleotides: 6. CDR1 is SGHTS and CDR2 is YDEGEE in the germline V gene. In DNA, the CDR3 is TGTGCCAGCAGCTTGGCTGGACTAGCGGGGTTCAACAATGAGCAGTTCTTC. Amino acids: CASSLAGLAGFNNEQFF.

This clone was seen only once. The chain links TRBV11-2 to TRBJ2-2; possibly TRBD1 for D (5 bases). The V end was cut by 4 bases, the J end by 4 bases, with 10 bases between. The CDR3 has 14 residues. The germline gives CDR1 SGHAT, CDR2 FQNNGV. CDR3: CASSSSGFTGELFF. As DNA, the CDR3 is TGTGCCAGCAGCTCCTCAGGGTTCACCGGGGAGCTGTTTTTT.

CDR3 in amino acids: CASSHAGGQNNEQFF. In nucleotides, the CDR3 is TGTGCCAGCAGCCACGCGGGGGGGCAAAACAATGAGCAGTTCTTC. This chain connects TRBV5-4 to TRBJ2-1; 9 nucleotides line up with TRBD2. The V gene end was trimmed by 4 bases and the J gene end by 5 bases; junction bases not matched to a gene: 7. CDR1 SGHNT and CDR2 YYREEE come from the germline V gene (reference sequence). The CDR3 length is 15 residues.

The V and J genes are TRBV5-1 and TRBJ2-3, with 7 bases lining up with TRBD2. Germline V gene sequence: CDR1 SGHRS, CDR2 YFSETQ. The trim removed 4 bases at V and 4 bases at J, leaving 9 bases unmatched. The CDR3 runs to 15 residues. The CDR3 DNA reads as TGCGCCAGCAGCACCGGGACTACGAGGGCAGATACGCAGTATTTT. The encoded protein is CASSTGTTRADTQYF. Using reference TRBV5-1 and TRBJ2-3 for the parts outside the CDR3, the full variable domain is KAGVTQTPRYLIKTRGQQVTLSCSPISGHRSVSWYQQTPGQGLQFLFEYFSETQRNKGNFPGRFSGRQFSNSRSEMNVSTLELGDSALYLCASSTGTTRADTQYFGPGTRLTVL.

This chain joins TRBV7-8 and TRBJ2-3; 7 positions agree with TRBD2. The CDR3 covers 14 residues. The germline V gene encodes CDR1 SGHVS and CDR2 FQNEAQ. V lost 3 bases to trimming and J lost 2 bases; unmatched junction nucleotides: 2. CDR3 amino acids: CASSFSGPTDTQYF. The DNA of the CDR3 is TGTGCCAGCAGCTTTAGCGGGCCCACAGATACGCAGTATTTT.

The chain carries TRBV9 and TRBJ1-1, with 9 bases that match TRBD1. Germline loops: CDR1 SGDLS, CDR2 YYNGEE. V shed 0 bases and J 8 bases; nucleotides not matched to a gene: 2. This CDR3 is built from 13 residues. The CDR3 bases are TGTGCCAGCAGCGTAGGGGGACAGGGAGAAGCTTTCTTT. As protein: CASSVGGQGEAFF.

The chain is built from TRBV6-1 and TRBJ1-6; D is unclear. Trimming cost V 1 base and J 6 bases, with 10 bases left between them. CDR1 and CDR2 (germline): MNHNS, SASEGT. The CDR3 loop spans 15 amino acids. CDR3 region: CASSEDSYTNSPLHF. The CDR3 DNA is TGTGCCAGCAGTGAAGACAGTTACACTAATTCACCCCTCCACTTT.

The V and J genes are TRBV2 and TRBJ2-1; D gene uncertain. CDR3 length equals 11 residues. Deletions cut 7 bases from V and 6 bases from J, with 7 bases between. From germline, CDR1 is SNHLY and CDR2 FYNNEI. CDR3 nucleotides: TGTGCCAGCATCGCTGGCAATGAGCAGTTCTTC. This codes for CASIAGNEQFF.

V gene TRBV19 combines with J gene TRBJ2-7; D is perhaps TRBD1 (5 bases). Germline-derived CDR1 and CDR2 are LNHDA and SQIVND (reference sequence). This CDR3 is built from 14 residues. Between the trimmed V and J ends, which lost 4 bases and 3 bases, there was a span of 13 bases. The CDR3 loop is CASSRDSVVYEQYF. The CDR3 DNA sequence: TGTGCCAGTAGTAGAGACAGTGTGGTCTACGAGCAGTACTTC.

The chain couples TRBV2 to TRBJ2-1; the D is unclear. The V gene's germline CDR1 is SNHLY and CDR2 FYNNEI. The V and J ends lost 6 bases and 15 bases respectively, with 12 bases between them. CDR3 size: 10 residues. CDR3 sequence: CASRALDPFF. CDR3 coding DNA: TGTGCCAGCAGGGCCCTAGACCCGTTCTTC.

This clone showed up just a few times. The chain links TRBV29-1 to TRBJ2-3; possibly TRBD1 for D (5 bases). Germline loops: CDR1 SQVTM, CDR2 ANQGSEA. There are 16 residues in the CDR3. Trimming cost V 4 bases and J 5 bases, with 22 bases left between them. The CDR3 reads CSVVGLDRGAGDTQYF. DNA of the CDR3: TGCAGCGTTGTAGGGCTAGATCGTGGGGCCGGAGATACGCAGTATTTT.

This clone was detected only a few times. The rearrangement uses TRBV6-1 and TRBJ2-7; 9 bases are shared with TRBD2. There are 15 residues in the CDR3. Germline lookup yields CDR1 MNHNS and CDR2 SASEGT. V shed 3 bases, J shed 2 bases, and the junction held 5 bases outside the gene matches. CDR3 DNA: TGTGCCAGCAGTGAGTGGGCTAGCGGGGCCTACGAGCAGTACTTC. Translation: CASSEWASGAYEQYF.

The CDR3 coding sequence is TGTGCCAGTAGTATAGTACGGGGGGGGACCTACGAGCAGTACTTC. Protein product: CASSIVRGGTYEQYF. The chain carries TRBV19 and TRBJ2-7, with TRBD2 matching over 8 bases. This CDR3 is 15 amino acids long. V gave up 1 base and J gave up 2 bases; unmatched junction bases: 4. CDR1 is LNHDA, CDR2 SQIVND, per germline (reference sequence).

The gene calls are TRBV6-9 and TRBJ2-7; TRBD2 agrees at 8 bases. CDR1 and CDR2 (germline): MNHGY, SVAAGI. Trimming removed 6 bases from V and 2 bases from J; junction bases left unmatched: 9. There are 15 residues in the CDR3. The CDR3 sequence: CASSRWRGDTYEQYF. In DNA form, the CDR3 reads TGTGCCAGCAGCCGTTGGCGGGGGGATACCTACGAGCAGTACTTC.